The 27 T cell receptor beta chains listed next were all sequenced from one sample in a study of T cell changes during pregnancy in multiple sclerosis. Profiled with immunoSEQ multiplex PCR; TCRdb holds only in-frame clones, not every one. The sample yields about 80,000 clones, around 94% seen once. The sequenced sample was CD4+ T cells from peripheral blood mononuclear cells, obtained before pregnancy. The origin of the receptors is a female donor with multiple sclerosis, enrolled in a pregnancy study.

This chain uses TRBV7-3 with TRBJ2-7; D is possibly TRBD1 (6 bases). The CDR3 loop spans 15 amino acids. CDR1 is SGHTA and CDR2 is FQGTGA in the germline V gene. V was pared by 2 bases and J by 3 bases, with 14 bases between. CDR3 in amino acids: CASSLYAGESYEQYF. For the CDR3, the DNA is TGTGCCAGCAGCTTATATGCAGGGGAAAGCTACGAGCAGTACTTC.

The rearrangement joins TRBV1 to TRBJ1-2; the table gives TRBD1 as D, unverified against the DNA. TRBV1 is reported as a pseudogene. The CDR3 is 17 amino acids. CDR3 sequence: CTSSRPDPGQGHYGYTF. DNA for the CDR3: TGCACCAGCAGCCGTCCAGACCCGGGACAGGGGCACTATGGCTACACCTTC.

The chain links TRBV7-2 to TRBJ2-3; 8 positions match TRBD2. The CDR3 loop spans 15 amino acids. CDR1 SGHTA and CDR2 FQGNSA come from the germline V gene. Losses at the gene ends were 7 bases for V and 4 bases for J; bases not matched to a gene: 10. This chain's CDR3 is CASTPRGGRPDTQYF. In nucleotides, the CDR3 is TGTGCCAGCACCCCCCGGGGGGGGCGGCCAGATACGCAGTATTTT. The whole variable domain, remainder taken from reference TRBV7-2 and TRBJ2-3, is GAGVSQSPSNKVTEKGKDVELRCDPISGHTALYWYRQSLGQGLEFLIYFQGNSAPDKSGLPSDRFSAERTGGSVSTLTIQRTQQEDSAVYLCASTPRGGRPDTQYFGPGTRLTVL.

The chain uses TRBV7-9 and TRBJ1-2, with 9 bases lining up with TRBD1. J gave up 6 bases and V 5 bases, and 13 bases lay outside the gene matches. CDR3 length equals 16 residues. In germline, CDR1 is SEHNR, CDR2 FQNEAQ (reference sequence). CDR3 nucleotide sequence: TGTGCCAGCAGCCCCTCCGGGACAGGGTTATCTCATGGCTACACCTTC. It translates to CASSPSGTGLSHGYTF.

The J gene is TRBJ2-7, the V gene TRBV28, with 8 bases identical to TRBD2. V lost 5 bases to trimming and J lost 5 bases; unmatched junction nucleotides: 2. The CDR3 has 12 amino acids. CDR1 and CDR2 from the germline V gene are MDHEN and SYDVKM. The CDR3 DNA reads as TGTGCCAGCAGTAGCGGGAGCCACGAGCAGTACTTC. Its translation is CASSSGSHEQYF.

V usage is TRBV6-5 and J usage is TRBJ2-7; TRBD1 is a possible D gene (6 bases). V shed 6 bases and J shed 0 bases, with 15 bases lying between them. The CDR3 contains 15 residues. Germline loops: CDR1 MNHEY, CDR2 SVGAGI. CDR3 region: CASSRQALSSYEQYF. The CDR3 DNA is TGTGCCAGCAGCCGACAGGCACTGAGCTCCTACGAGCAGTACTTC.

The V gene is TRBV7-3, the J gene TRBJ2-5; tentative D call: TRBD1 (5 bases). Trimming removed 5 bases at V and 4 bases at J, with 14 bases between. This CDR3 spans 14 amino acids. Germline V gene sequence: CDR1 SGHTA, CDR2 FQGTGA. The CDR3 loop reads CASSRGLVGETQYF. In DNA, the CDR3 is TGTGCCAGCAGCAGGGGCCTCGTGGGAGAGACCCAGTACTTC. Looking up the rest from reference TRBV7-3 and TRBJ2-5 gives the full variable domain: GAGVSQTPSNKVTEKGKYVELRCDPISGHTALYWYRQSLGQGPEFLIYFQGTGAADDSGLPNDRFFAVRPEGSVSTLKIQRTERGDSAVYLCASSRGLVGETQYFGPGTRLLVL.

The CDR3 DNA is TGTGCCAGCAGTTCCTGGACAGGAAAACGGGCTATGAACACTGAAGCTTTCTTT. It translates to CASSSWTGKRAMNTEAFF. The V gene is TRBV21-1, the J gene TRBJ1-1; TRBD1, the table's D call, lacks a check against the DNA. TRBV21-1 is a documented pseudogene. CDR3 length equals 18 residues.

The CDR3 bases are TGTGCCTGGAGTCCAAACTATCAAAGCGGGAGAAGAGCAGATACGCAGTATTTT. Translated, it gives CAWSPNYQSGRRADTQYF. This sequence joins TRBV30 and TRBJ2-3; 8 nucleotides agree with TRBD2. V shed 2 bases, J shed 4 bases, and the junction held 17 bases outside the gene matches. The CDR3 is 18 residues long. From germline, CDR1 is GTSNPN and CDR2 SVGIG (reference sequence).

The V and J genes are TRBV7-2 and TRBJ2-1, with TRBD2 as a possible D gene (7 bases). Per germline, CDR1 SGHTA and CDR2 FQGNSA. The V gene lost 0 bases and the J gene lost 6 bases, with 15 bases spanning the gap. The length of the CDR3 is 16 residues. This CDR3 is CASSLARGAEGNEQFF. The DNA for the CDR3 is TGTGCCAGCAGCTTAGCACGGGGGGCAGAGGGCAATGAGCAGTTCTTC.

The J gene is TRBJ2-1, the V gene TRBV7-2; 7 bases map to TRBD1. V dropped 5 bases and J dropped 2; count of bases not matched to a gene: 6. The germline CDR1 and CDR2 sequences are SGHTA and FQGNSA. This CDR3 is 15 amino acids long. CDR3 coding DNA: TGTGCCAGCAGCCCGGTGGGGACAGCCTACAATGAGCAGTTCTTC. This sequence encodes CASSPVGTAYNEQFF.

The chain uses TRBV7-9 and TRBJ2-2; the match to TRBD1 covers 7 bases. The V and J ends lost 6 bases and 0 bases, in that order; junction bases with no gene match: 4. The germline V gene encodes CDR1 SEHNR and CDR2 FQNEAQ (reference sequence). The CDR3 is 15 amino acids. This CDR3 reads CASRPGTANTGELFF. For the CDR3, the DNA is TGTGCCAGCAGACCAGGGACAGCGAACACCGGGGAGCTGTTTTTT. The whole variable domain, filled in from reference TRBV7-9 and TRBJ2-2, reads DTGVSQNPRHKITKRGQNVTFRCDPISEHNRLYWYRQTLGQGPEFLTYFQNEAQLEKSRLLSDRFSAERPKGSFSTLEIQRTEQGDSAMYLCASRPGTANTGELFFGEGSRLTVL.

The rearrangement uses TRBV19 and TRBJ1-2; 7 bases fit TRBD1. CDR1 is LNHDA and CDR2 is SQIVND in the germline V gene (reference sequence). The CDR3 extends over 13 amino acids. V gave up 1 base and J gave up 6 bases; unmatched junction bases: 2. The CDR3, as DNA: TGTGCCAGTAGTATAGGTACAGGGGATGGCTACACCTTC. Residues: CASSIGTGDGYTF. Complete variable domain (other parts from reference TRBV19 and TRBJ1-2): DGGITQSPKYLFRKEGQNVTLSCEQNLNHDAMYWYRQDPGQGLRLIYYSQIVNDFQKGDIAEGYSVSREKKESFPLTVTSAQKNPTAFYLCASSIGTGDGYTFGSGTRLTVV.

The chain's CDR3 is CAWDGWGQSPLHF. The CDR3 DNA reads as TGTGCCTGGGACGGATGGGGGCAATCACCCCTCCACTTT. The chain joins TRBV30 to TRBJ1-6, with TRBD1 as a possible D gene (6 bases). Germline CDR1 reads GTSNPN; CDR2 reads SVGIG (reference sequence). V was shortened by 5 bases and J by 10 bases, with 15 bases between the two germline ends. The CDR3 has 13 amino acids.

CDR3 amino acids: CATRLAGVGNTGELFF. CDR3 bases: TGCGCCACCCGACTAGCGGGAGTGGGGAACACCGGGGAGCTGTTTTTT. The gene calls are TRBV10-2 and TRBJ2-2, with 12 bases fitting TRBD2. With 10 bases clipped from V and 1 base from J, the junction kept 7 bases outside the gene matches. Germline loops: CDR1 WSHSY, CDR2 SAAADI. The CDR3 loop spans 16 amino acids.

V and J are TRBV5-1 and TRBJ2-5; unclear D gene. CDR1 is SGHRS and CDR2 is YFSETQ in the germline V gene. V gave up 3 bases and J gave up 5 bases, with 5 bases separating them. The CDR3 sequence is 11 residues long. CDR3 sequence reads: CASSSLETQYF. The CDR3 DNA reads TGCGCCAGCAGCTCATTGGAGACCCAGTACTTC. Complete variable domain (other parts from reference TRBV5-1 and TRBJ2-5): KAGVTQTPRYLIKTRGQQVTLSCSPISGHRSVSWYQQTPGQGLQFLFEYFSETQRNKGNFPGRFSGRQFSNSRSEMNVSTLELGDSALYLCASSSLETQYFGPGTRLLVL.

CDR3 sequence reads: CAIREGREDYPAYF. CDR3 coding DNA: TGTGCCATCAGAGAGGGGCGGGAGGACTACCCGGCGTACTTC. The rearrangement joins TRBV10-3 to TRBJ2-7; 8 bases map to TRBD2. CDR3 length equals 14 residues. Germline V lookup: CDR1 ENHRY, CDR2 SYGVKD. The V segment lost 6 bases and the J segment 12 bases; nucleotides outside the gene matches: 16.

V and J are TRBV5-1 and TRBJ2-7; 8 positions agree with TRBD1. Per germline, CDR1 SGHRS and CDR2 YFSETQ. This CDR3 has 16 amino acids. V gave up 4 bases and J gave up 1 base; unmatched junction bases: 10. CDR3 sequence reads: CASSRLWGQVSYEQYF. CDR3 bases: TGCGCCAGCAGCCGTTTGTGGGGACAGGTATCCTACGAGCAGTACTTC.

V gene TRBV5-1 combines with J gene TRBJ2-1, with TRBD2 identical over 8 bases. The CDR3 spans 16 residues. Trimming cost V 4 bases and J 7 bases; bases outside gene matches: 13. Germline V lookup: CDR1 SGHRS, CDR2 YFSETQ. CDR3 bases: TGCGCCAGCAGCCTCCCCCTGGCTAGCGGGCTTAATGAGCAGTTCTTC. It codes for CASSLPLASGLNEQFF. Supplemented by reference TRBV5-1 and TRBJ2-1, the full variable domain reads KAGVTQTPRYLIKTRGQQVTLSCSPISGHRSVSWYQQTPGQGLQFLFEYFSETQRNKGNFPGRFSGRQFSNSRSEMNVSTLELGDSALYLCASSLPLASGLNEQFFGPGTRLTVL.

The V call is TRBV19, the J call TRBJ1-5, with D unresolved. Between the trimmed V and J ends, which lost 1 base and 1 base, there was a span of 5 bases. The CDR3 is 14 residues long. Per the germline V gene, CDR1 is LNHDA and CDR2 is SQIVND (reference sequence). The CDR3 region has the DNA TGTGCCAGTAGTATAGTCGGGAGCAATCAGCCCCAGCATTTT. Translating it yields CASSIVGSNQPQHF.

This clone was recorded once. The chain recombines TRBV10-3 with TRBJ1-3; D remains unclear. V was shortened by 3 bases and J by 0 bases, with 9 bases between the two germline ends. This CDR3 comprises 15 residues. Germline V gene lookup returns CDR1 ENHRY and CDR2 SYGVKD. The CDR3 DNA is TGTGCCATCAGTGAAATGGCCAGCTCTGGAAACACCATATATTTT. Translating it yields CAISEMASSGNTIYF.

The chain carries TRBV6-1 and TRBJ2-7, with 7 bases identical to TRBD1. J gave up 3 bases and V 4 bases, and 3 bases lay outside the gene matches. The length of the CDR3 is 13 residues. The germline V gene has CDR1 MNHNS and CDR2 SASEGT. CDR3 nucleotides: TGTGCCAGCAGTGTATGGGACAGCTACGAGCAGTACTTC. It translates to CASSVWDSYEQYF.

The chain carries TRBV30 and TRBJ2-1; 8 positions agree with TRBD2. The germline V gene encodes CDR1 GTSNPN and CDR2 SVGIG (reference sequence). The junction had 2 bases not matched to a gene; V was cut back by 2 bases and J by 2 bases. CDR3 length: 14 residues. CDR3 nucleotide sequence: TGTGCCTGGAGTAAACTAGCGGCCTACAATGAGCAGTTCTTC. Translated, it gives CAWSKLAAYNEQFF.

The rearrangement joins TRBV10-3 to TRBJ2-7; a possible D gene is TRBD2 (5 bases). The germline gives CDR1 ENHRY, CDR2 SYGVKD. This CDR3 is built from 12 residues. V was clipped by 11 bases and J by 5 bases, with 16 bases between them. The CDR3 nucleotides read TGTGCCTCCTCTCGGGGTGGCGACGAGCAGTACTTC. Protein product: CASSRGGDEQYF.

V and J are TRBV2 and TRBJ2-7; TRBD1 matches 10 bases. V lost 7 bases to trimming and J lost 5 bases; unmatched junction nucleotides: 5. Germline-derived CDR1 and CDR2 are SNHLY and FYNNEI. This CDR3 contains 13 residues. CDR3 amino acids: CASKDRGVNEQYF. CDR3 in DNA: TGTGCCAGCAAGGACAGGGGGGTAAACGAGCAGTACTTC.

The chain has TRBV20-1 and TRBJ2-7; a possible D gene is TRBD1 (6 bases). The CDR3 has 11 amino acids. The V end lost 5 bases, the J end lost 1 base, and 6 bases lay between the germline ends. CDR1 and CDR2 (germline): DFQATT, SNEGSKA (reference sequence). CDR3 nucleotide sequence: TGCAGTGCTGGACAGTCCTACGAGCAGTACTTC. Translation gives CSAGQSYEQYF.

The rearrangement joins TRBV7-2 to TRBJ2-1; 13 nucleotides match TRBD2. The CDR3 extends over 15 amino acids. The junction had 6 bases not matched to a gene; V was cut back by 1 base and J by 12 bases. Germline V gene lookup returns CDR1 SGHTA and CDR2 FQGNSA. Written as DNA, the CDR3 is TGTGCCAGCAGCTTAGGACTAGCGGGGGGACGGGGGCAGTTCTTC. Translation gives CASSLGLAGGRGQFF. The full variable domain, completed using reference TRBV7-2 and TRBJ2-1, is GAGVSQSPSNKVTEKGKDVELRCDPISGHTALYWYRQSLGQGLEFLIYFQGNSAPDKSGLPSDRFSAERTGGSVSTLTIQRTQQEDSAVYLCASSLGLAGGRGQFFGPGTRLTVL.